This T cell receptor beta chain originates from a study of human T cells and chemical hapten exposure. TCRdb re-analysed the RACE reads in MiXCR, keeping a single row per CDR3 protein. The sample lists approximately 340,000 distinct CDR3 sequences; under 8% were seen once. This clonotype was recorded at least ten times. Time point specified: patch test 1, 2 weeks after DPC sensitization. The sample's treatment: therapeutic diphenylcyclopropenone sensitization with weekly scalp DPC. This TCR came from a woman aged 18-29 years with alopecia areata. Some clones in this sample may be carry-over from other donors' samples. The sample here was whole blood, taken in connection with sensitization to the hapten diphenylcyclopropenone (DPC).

DNA of the CDR3: TGTGCCAGCAGCCCCAGAACGGGGAGTTGGACCAAAAACATTCAGTACTTC. Translated, it gives CASSPRTGSWTKNIQYF. The chain uses TRBV11-2 and TRBJ2-4; D may be TRBD2 (5 bases). The CDR3 has 17 amino acids. V was pared by 5 bases and J by 2 bases, with 19 bases between. Looked up from germline, CDR1 is SGHAT and CDR2 is FQNNGV.